In its sample, the clone carrying this T cell receptor (beta chain) was seen a few times. Its specificity is unknown. The investigators reverse transcribed all of the isolated RNA, so they sequenced expressed TCRB transcripts. The protocol was immunoSEQ multiplex PCR, while the TCRdb copy is restricted to in-frame clones and leaves out a portion. The table records hundreds of thousands of clones, less than 15% of them present only once. Each donor gave one heparinised blood draw averaging about 110 mL. This specimen comes from a study of beta chain features in type 1 diabetes. Study-level results: The study found that naive, central memory and Treg TCRB repertoires appeared more similar in patients than in healthy donors.

The sample consisted of naive CD4+ T cells from blood. This TCR came from a woman between 40 and 50 years old in good health.

CDR3 nucleotide sequence: TGTGCCAGCAGCGTCATTGCGGGGGGGCGCAATGAGCAGTTCTTC. This gives the protein CASSVIAGGRNEQFF. V gene TRBV9 combines with J gene TRBJ2-1, with 9 positions matching TRBD2. Germline CDR1 reads SGDLS; CDR2 reads YYNGEE. Trimming cost V 2 bases and J 6 bases; bases outside gene matches: 6. This CDR3 is built from 15 residues. Supplemented by reference TRBV9 and TRBJ2-1, the full variable domain reads DSGVTQTPKHLITATGQRVTLRCSPRSGDLSVYWYQQSLDQGLQFLIQYYNGEERAKGNILERFSAQQFPDLHSELNLSSLELGDSALYFCASSVIAGGRNEQFFGPGTRLTVL.